These T cell receptor beta chains were read from a single sample in a study of cytomegalovirus exposure and HLA in healthy donors. The assay was immunoSEQ multiplex PCR, and TCRdb's table has in-frame clones only and misses some. The sample contains tens of thousands of clones, roughly four fifths of which appear only once. Sequenced material: PBMCs. These receptors originate from a male donor in good health and CMV-seropositive. Each CDR3 is given with its conserved first and last residue. Each record gives: J gene, clone size, V gene, D gene, CDR3 DNA, CDR3 protein. A D gene is named only where the DNA matches it firmly. Not all rows give a size; the values are once, few, many and, for expanded clones, a class.

>TRBJ1-3|few|TRBV29-1|NA
TGCAGCGCTGAGTCAGGGTCTGGAAACACCATATATTTT
CSAESGSGNTIYF
>TRBJ1-1|NA|TRBV7-3|NA
TGTGCCAGCAGCCGTCTAGGAGGGACTGAAGCTTTCTTT
CASSRLGGTEAFF
>TRBJ2-7|NA|TRBV7-2|TRBD2
TGTGCCAGCAGCTTGACAACTAGCGGCGGGGCTGTCAAGCAGTACTTC
CASSLTTSGGAVKQYF
>TRBJ1-5|NA|TRBV28|NA
TGTGCCAGCAGTTTCCCCGTCCTAGGGCCCCAGCATTTT
CASSFPVLGPQHF
>TRBJ2-7|NA|TRBV19|TRBD1
TGTGCCAGTAGTAACCTCCCCGGGACAGGGAGCTCCTACGAGCAGTACTTC
CASSNLPGTGSSYEQYF
>TRBJ2-1|NA|TRBV11-3|TRBD1
TGTGCCAGCAGCTCCGGGACAGGGGGATACAATGAGCAGTTCTTC
CASSSGTGGYNEQFF
>TRBJ1-2|NA|TRBV6-1|TRBD1
TGTGCCAGCAGTGAAATGACAGGGCCTAACTATGGCTACACCTTC
CASSEMTGPNYGYTF
>TRBJ1-5|NA|TRBV6-1|NA
TGTGCCAGCAGTGAAATACAAAGAATGACCCAGCATTTT
CASSEIQRMTQHF
>TRBJ2-1|NA|TRBV2|NA
TGTGCCAGCAGCGAAGCCGTCGGGAACTACAATGAGCAGTTCTTC
CASSEAVGNYNEQFF
>TRBJ1-2|NA|TRBV6-5|NA
TGTGCCAGCAGTGTCACGGGACTTTTTCGTGGCTACACCTTC
CASSVTGLFRGYTF
>TRBJ1-5|NA|TRBV7-2|TRBD1
TGTGCCAGCAGCGCAGGGGGTTATAGCAATCAGCCCCAGCATTTT
CASSAGGYSNQPQHF
>TRBJ1-1|NA|TRBV18|NA
TGTGCCAGCTCACCTCCTCAGCTTGGCGGCACTGAAGCTTTCTTT
CASSPPQLGGTEAFF
>TRBJ1-1|NA|TRBV5-1|NA
TGCGCCAGCAGCTTGGAACAGGCCACCTTGAACACTGAAGCTTTCTTT
CASSLEQATLNTEAFF
>TRBJ2-5|once|TRBV9|TRBD2
TGTGCCAGCAGCGTAGGGCTAGCGGCTTACCAAGAGACCCAGTACTTC
CASSVGLAAYQETQYF
>TRBJ2-7|NA|TRBV6-1|NA
TGTGCCAGCAGTGAAGGGGGCGGTACCTACGAGCAGTACTTC
CASSEGGGTYEQYF
>TRBJ1-6|NA|TRBV28|NA
TGTGCCAGCAGTGGGGGGGCAGGAGTTGCTAATTCCCCCCTCCACTTT
CASSGGAGVANSPLHF
>TRBJ1-1|NA|TRBV13|TRBD1
TGTGCCAGCAGCTCCTGGGGACAGGGGGGTGTGAACACTGAAGCTTTCTTT
CASSSWGQGGVNTEAFF
>TRBJ2-7|once|TRBV7-9|TRBD2
TGTTCCAGCAGCGGGAGACTAGATTGGTCCTACGAGCAGTACTTC
CSSSGRLDWSYEQYF
>TRBJ1-5|NA|TRBV7-9|TRBD1
TGTTCCAGCAGCTTAGGAACGACAGGGTGGTGGCAGCCCCAGCATTTT
CSSSLGTTGWWQPQHF
>TRBJ2-7|NA|TRBV11-1|NA
TGTGCCAGCAGCTCCAGCTCCTACGAGCAGTACTTC
CASSSSSYEQYF
>TRBJ2-3|NA|TRBV7-9|TRBD2
TGTTCCAGCAGCCCCCCGGCGGGGGGGCCAGATACGCAGTATTTT
CSSSPPAGGPDTQYF
>TRBJ1-1|NA|TRBV2|TRBD1
TGTGCCAGCGACCGGGACAGGGGAAACACTGAAGCTTTCTTT
CASDRDRGNTEAFF
>TRBJ1-5|NA|TRBV4-3|NA
TGCGCCAGCAGACCAGCCCAGGGGAGCAATCAGCCCCAGCATTTT
CASRPAQGSNQPQHF
>TRBJ2-3|NA|TRBV5-4|TRBD2
TGTGCCAGCAGCACTGGGACTAGCGGGAGTCCAGATACGCAGTATTTT
CASSTGTSGSPDTQYF
>TRBJ2-1|few|TRBV5-1|NA
TGCGCCAGCAGTTATTTAAGCGGACCCGCGGGTCGCCGGTACAATGAGCAGTTCTTC
CASSYLSGPAGRRYNEQFF
>TRBJ1-6|NA|TRBV6-5|TRBD1
TGTGCCAGCAGCTTCGACAGGGAAAATTCACCCCTCCACTTT
CASSFDRENSPLHF
>TRBJ1-3|NA|TRBV30|NA
TGTGCCTGGAGTGTACGACAGCCTGGAAACACCATATATTTT
CAWSVRQPGNTIYF
>TRBJ2-2|NA|TRBV7-9|TRBD2
TGTGCCAGCAGCTCGCCGGGACTAGCGGGAGCCACCGGGGAGCTGTTTTTT
CASSSPGLAGATGELFF
>TRBJ1-2|NA|TRBV27|NA
TGTGCCAGCAGTTTCCTCTTGGGGGCCCGATTTAGTGGCTACACCTTC
CASSFLLGARFSGYTF
>TRBJ1-4|NA|TRBV5-1|NA
TGCGCCAGCAGCTTGGATACAGCAGGTGAAAAACTGTTTTTT
CASSLDTAGEKLFF
>TRBJ1-3|NA|TRBV7-8|NA
TGTGCCAGCAGCTTTCAGGGGAGTCCCTCTGGAAACACCATATATTTT
CASSFQGSPSGNTIYF
>TRBJ1-5|NA|TRBV7-2|NA
TGTGCCAGCAGCCCACAGGGATATCAGCCCCAGCATTTT
CASSPQGYQPQHF
>TRBJ1-2|NA|TRBV7-9|NA
TGTGCCAGCAGCTTAAAAGTACGGGAAGCTAACTATGGCTACACCTTC
CASSLKVREANYGYTF
>TRBJ1-2|once|TRBV9|NA
TGTGCCAGCAGCGTGACAGTTATAGATGGCTACACCTTC
CASSVTVIDGYTF
>TRBJ2-3|few|TRBV6-1|TRBD1
TGTGCCAGCAGTTCGGACAGGTCTCGCACAGATACGCAGTATTTT
CASSSDRSRTDTQYF
>TRBJ1-3|NA|TRBV6-5|NA
TGTGCCAGCAGAGCCCTCTTGTCTGGAAACACCATATATTTT
CASRALLSGNTIYF
>TRBJ1-1|NA|TRBV18|NA
TGTGCCAGCTCACCGCAGGGTCTCAGCACTGAAGCTTTCTTT
CASSPQGLSTEAFF
>TRBJ2-7|NA|TRBV29-1|TRBD1
TGCAGCGTTGAGGGGACAGGTTACGAGCAGTACTTC
CSVEGTGYEQYF
>TRBJ2-7|NA|TRBV21-1|NA
TGTGCCAGCAGCAAAGGTCGGAGCTCCTACGAGCAGTACTTC
CASSKGRSSYEQYF
>TRBJ1-1|NA|TRBV5-4|NA
TGTGCCAGCAGCGTCGATACAGGTTATATGAACACTGAAGCTTTCTTT
CASSVDTGYMNTEAFF
>TRBJ2-7|NA|TRBV27|TRBD1
TGTGCCAGCAGTGGACCGGGACAGGGTTTCCTCGAGCAGTACTTC
CASSGPGQGFLEQYF
>TRBJ2-1|NA|TRBV18|NA
TGTGCCAGCTCACCATTATCCGGGATTTACAATGAGCAGTTCTTC
CASSPLSGIYNEQFF
>TRBJ2-2|NA|TRBV19|NA
TGTGCCAGTAGTGGCAGGCAGAACACCGGGGAGCTGTTTTTT
CASSGRQNTGELFF
>TRBJ2-7|NA|TRBV15|NA
TGTGCCACCAGCAGCAGGGTATCCTACGAGCAGTACTTC
CATSSRVSYEQYF
>TRBJ1-5|NA|TRBV7-2|NA
TGTGCCAGCAGCCTGAACACCCCAAATCAGCCCCAGCATTTT
CASSLNTPNQPQHF
>TRBJ2-1|NA|TRBV7-7|TRBD1
TGTGCCAGCAGCGGACAGGGGGCGTTTGAGCAGTTCTTC
CASSGQGAFEQFF
>TRBJ1-5|NA|TRBV2|NA
TGTGCCAGCAGCGACGCGGGGGGCGGACAGCCCCAGCATTTT
CASSDAGGGQPQHF
>TRBJ2-1|once|TRBV5-1|TRBD1
TGCGCCAGCAGCTTGGTGGACAGGCTAGGCAATGAGCAGTTCTTC
CASSLVDRLGNEQFF
>TRBJ2-3|few|TRBV11-1|TRBD2
TGTGCCAGCAGCCGCCTTGGCGGGAGAGCAGATACGCAGTATTTT
CASSRLGGRADTQYF
>TRBJ2-7|NA|TRBV2|TRBD1
TGTGCCAGCAGGGGGATTCCCGGGACAGGGGGAGGCGAGCAGTACTTC
CASRGIPGTGGGEQYF
>TRBJ1-2|NA|TRBV27|NA
TGTGCCAGCAGTTCCGATCGCCTAGAAGGCTACACCTTC
CASSSDRLEGYTF
>TRBJ2-3|NA|TRBV7-3|TRBD2
TGTGCCAGCAGCTTCGGGACTAGCGGGAGCCCAGATACGCAGTATTTT
CASSFGTSGSPDTQYF
>TRBJ2-2|NA|TRBV5-8|NA
TGTGCCCCTGGCTGGCGAGGCACCGGGGAGCTGTTTTTT
CAPGWRGTGELFF
>TRBJ2-2|NA|TRBV30|TRBD1
TGTGCCTGGAGTGTTCAGGGGGTTTACACCGGGGAGCTGTTTTTT
CAWSVQGVYTGELFF
>TRBJ1-1|NA|TRBV6-5|NA
TGTGCCAGCAGCCCAGGACAGATGGCTGAAGCTTTCTTT
CASSPGQMAEAFF
>TRBJ1-4|NA|TRBV6-1|TRBD1
TGTGCCAGCGGTGGACAGGGGGCAGAAGAAAAACTGTTTTTT
CASGGQGAEEKLFF
>TRBJ1-2|NA|TRBV18|NA
TGTGCCAGCTCACCACCTACGGTTAACTATGGCTACACCTTC
CASSPPTVNYGYTF